This passage covers 24 T cell receptor beta chains from one sample sequenced in a study of beta chain features in type 1 diabetes. Expressed TCRB transcripts were sequenced after all isolated RNA was converted to cDNA. Sequenced by immunoSEQ multiplex PCR; TCRdb stores in-frame clones only, minus some. Among 150,000 or so clones listed, roughly 9.7% were seen once. Input material: central memory CD4+ T cells from blood. The receptors derive from a woman in her 40s in good health.

This clone was counted a few times. The CDR3 here is CASSIGARNNQPQHF. The CDR3 nucleotides read TGTGCCAGTAGTATAGGGGCGCGAAACAATCAGCCCCAGCATTTT. The chain has TRBV19 and TRBJ1-5; D ambiguous. The CDR3 runs to 15 residues. Trimming pared 1 base from V and 3 bases from J, leaving 10 bases between. Germline loops: CDR1 LNHDA, CDR2 SQIVND (reference sequence).

V gene TRBV28 combines with J gene TRBJ1-5; TRBD1 is a possible D gene (6 bases). The V and J ends lost 6 bases and 2 bases respectively, with 8 bases between them. The CDR3 runs to 13 residues. The germline CDR1 and CDR2 sequences are MDHEN and SYDVKM. The CDR3 loop reads CASSYRGNQPQHF. In DNA, the CDR3 is TGTGCCAGCAGCTACAGGGGCAATCAGCCCCAGCATTTT.

This CDR3 reads CASNPQGGAGELFF. The CDR3, as DNA: TGTGCCAGCAACCCACAGGGGGGGGCCGGGGAGCTGTTTTTT. The V call is TRBV2, the J call TRBJ2-2, with D tentatively TRBD1 (8 bases). The germline V gene has CDR1 SNHLY and CDR2 FYNNEI. This CDR3 is 14 amino acids long. Trimming stripped 7 bases from V and 6 bases from J, with 15 bases between.

The rearrangement joins TRBV5-1 to TRBJ1-1; possible D gene TRBD1, 5 bases. Germline CDR1 SGHRS, CDR2 YFSETQ. CDR3 length: 13 amino acids. Trimming removed 0 bases from V and 8 bases from J, with 11 bases in between. CDR3 in amino acids: CASSLAGGLEAFF. CDR3 DNA sequence: TGCGCCAGCAGCTTGGCGGGGGGTTTAGAAGCTTTCTTT.

The rearrangement uses TRBV15 and TRBJ2-5, with 9 bases matching TRBD1. The CDR3 loop spans 14 amino acids. Germline lookup yields CDR1 LNHNV and CDR2 YYDKDF (reference sequence). Trimming removed 3 bases from V and 5 bases from J; junction bases left unmatched: 4. The CDR3 bases are TGTGCCACCAGCAGTGGGACAGGGCTGGAGACCCAGTACTTC. Translating it yields CATSSGTGLETQYF.

This clone was seen a handful of times. The rearrangement links TRBV7-2 to TRBJ1-6; D ambiguous. There are 15 residues in the CDR3. Germline values: CDR1 SGHTA, CDR2 FQGNSA. Deletions cut 1 base from V and 0 bases from J, with 4 bases between. The CDR3 spells CASSLESSYNSPLHF. The CDR3 DNA follows: TGTGCCAGCAGCTTAGAGAGCTCCTATAATTCACCCCTCCACTTT.

This clone turned up a few times. This could be a read error, since a much larger clone is one nucleotide away. The V and J genes are TRBV4-2 and TRBJ1-2; D perhaps matches TRBD1 (5 bases). The CDR3 runs to 12 residues. Germline loops: CDR1 LGHNA, CDR2 YNFKEQ. With 2 bases removed from V and 9 bases from J, the gap between germline ends came to 10 bases. CDR3 protein: CASSQSGGSYTF. Written as DNA, the CDR3 is TGTGCCAGCAGCCAATCCGGGGGGAGCTACACCTTC.

This clone was seen a handful of times. The junction does not match germline at one end; this may be a read error. The genes are TRBV7-7 and TRBJ2-7, with TRBD1 matching 8 bases. Germline V gives CDR1 SSHAT, CDR2 FNYEAQ (reference sequence). CDR3 length equals 14 residues. As DNA, the CDR3 is TGTGCTAGCAGCCGAGGACAGGGTTCCCACGAGCAGTACTTC. Protein: CASSRGQGSHEQYF.

The rearrangement joins TRBV10-3 to TRBJ2-3; D might be TRBD1 (5 bases). CDR1 and CDR2 from the germline V gene are ENHRY and SYGVKD. V dropped 5 bases and J dropped 0 bases, with 12 bases sitting between them. There are 15 residues in the CDR3. CDR3 bases: TGTGCCATCAGTTACACAGGCTCTAGCACAGATACGCAGTATTTT. It is translated as CAISYTGSSTDTQYF.

This clone turned up a few times. CDR3 nucleotide sequence: TGTGCCAGTAGTACCACAGGGGGCGGCGAGCAGTACTTC. This gives the protein CASSTTGGGEQYF. The genes are TRBV19 and TRBJ2-7; TRBD1 aligns across 9 bases. The CDR3 is 13 amino acids. Germline V gene lookup returns CDR1 LNHDA and CDR2 SQIVND (reference sequence). Trimming took 4 bases from V and 6 from J; bases not matched to a gene: 4.

Worth noting for this clone: A much larger clone lies a single base off, so this may be a read error. The sample holds other DNA sequences that translate to the same CDR3. This chain connects TRBV11-2 to TRBJ1-1; 7 bases line up with TRBD1. Trimming cost V 1 base and J 1 base; bases outside gene matches: 0. Germline assignment: CDR1 SGHAT and CDR2 FQNNGV. This CDR3 comprises 14 residues. CDR3 loop: CASSLGQGNTEAFF. DNA of the CDR3: TGTGCCAGCAGCTTAGGACAGGGGAACACTGAAGCTTTCTTT.

The chain combines TRBV5-1 with TRBJ2-3, with D maybe TRBD2 (6 bases). CDR1 is SGHRS, CDR2 YFSETQ, per germline. This CDR3 region has 12 residues. V dropped 5 bases and J dropped 6 bases, with 10 bases sitting between them. The CDR3 sequence: CASRAEGDTQYF. CDR3 nucleotide sequence: TGCGCCAGCAGGGCGGAGGGTGATACGCAGTATTTT.

This clone was counted only a few times. The CDR3 nucleotides read TGTGCCAGCAGACCGCTAGCGGGGGGCCTGGAGACCCAGTACTTC. Its protein is CASRPLAGGLETQYF. The chain couples TRBV2 to TRBJ2-5; TRBD2 matches 11 bases. The CDR3 covers 15 residues. CDR1 is SNHLY and CDR2 is FYNNEI in the germline V gene. V was clipped by 6 bases and J by 5 bases; unmatched bases: 8.

This clone has a handful of counts. This chain uses TRBV7-2 with TRBJ1-3; D possibly corresponds to TRBD1 (6 bases). Germline V gene sequence: CDR1 SGHTA, CDR2 FQGNSA. The CDR3 contains 14 residues. Trimming removed 3 bases at V and 0 bases at J, with 6 bases between. Written as DNA, the CDR3 is TGTGCCAGCAGCTTGACAGGCTCTGGAAACACCATATATTTT. Encoded protein: CASSLTGSGNTIYF.

The chain joins TRBV19 to TRBJ1-5, with 11 nucleotides matching TRBD1. This CDR3 region has 16 residues. The V and J ends lost 5 bases and 2 bases, in that order; junction bases with no gene match: 5. Germline V gives CDR1 LNHDA, CDR2 SQIVND (reference sequence). CDR3 in DNA: TGTGCCAGTAGTTGGACAGGGGGCGCGGGCAATCAGCCCCAGCATTTT. Its protein product is CASSWTGGAGNQPQHF.

The gene calls are TRBV18 and TRBJ2-3, with TRBD1 identical over 7 bases. J was trimmed by 5 bases and V by 3 bases; bases with no gene match: 14. Per the germline V gene, CDR1 is KGHSH and CDR2 is LQKENI. The CDR3 extends over 17 amino acids. CDR3 loop: CASSPLSGTARKDTQYF. For the CDR3, the DNA is TGTGCCAGCTCACCCCTCTCCGGGACAGCGAGGAAAGATACGCAGTATTTT.

Only a few counts were recorded for this clone. V is TRBV10-3 and J is TRBJ1-1; no firm D call. This CDR3 has 17 residues. V was clipped by 6 bases and J by 1 base, with 21 bases between them. Germline CDR1 is ENHRY and CDR2 is SYGVKD. CDR3 in amino acids: CAIRREGLVGRNTEAFF. The DNA of the CDR3 is TGTGCCATCAGGCGGGAGGGTTTAGTGGGAAGGAACACTGAAGCTTTCTTT.

This clone came up a few times. The genes are TRBV10-3 and TRBJ2-1; TRBD2 is a possible D gene (6 bases). Germline CDR1 is ENHRY and CDR2 is SYGVKD. V gave up 3 bases and J gave up 9 bases, with 15 bases separating them. The CDR3 loop spans 14 amino acids. The CDR3 here is CAISDPPPGGEQFF. CDR3 DNA sequence: TGTGCCATCAGTGATCCCCCACCCGGGGGTGAGCAGTTCTTC.

This clone was recorded a few times. The CDR3 sequence is CASRLIGGADTEAFF. CDR3 sequence (DNA): TGTGCCAGCAGACTGATAGGGGGCGCGGACACTGAAGCTTTCTTT. The chain recombines TRBV28 with TRBJ1-1, with 7 bases identical to TRBD1. The CDR3 sequence is 15 residues long. The J segment lost 3 bases and the V segment lost 6 bases, leaving 10 bases of the junction unmatched. CDR1 is MDHEN, CDR2 SYDVKM, per germline.

The chain couples TRBV4-3 to TRBJ2-7; D is perhaps TRBD2 (5 bases). The germline gives CDR1 LGHNA, CDR2 YSLEER. This CDR3 is 14 amino acids long. Trimming took off 5 bases at V and 5 bases at J, with 16 bases between the two ends. CDR3 coding DNA: TGCGCCAGCAGCGAGCGACGGGGTTTGGACGAGCAGTACTTC. Its protein is CASSERRGLDEQYF.

The CDR3 sequence is CASRFHSWGGILDRGQPQHF. The CDR3 coding sequence is TGTGCCAGCAGGTTCCACTCCTGGGGCGGAATTCTAGATCGAGGTCAGCCCCAGCATTTT. The V gene is TRBV27, the J gene TRBJ1-5; tentative D call: TRBD1 (5 bases). The CDR3 loop spans 20 amino acids. Germline V CDR1 and CDR2: MNHEY, SMNVEV (reference sequence). Deletions cut 6 bases from V and 6 bases from J, with 33 bases between.

In this sample, this clone turned up a few times. This chain joins TRBV4-2 and TRBJ2-3; TRBD2 aligns across 8 bases. The CDR3 length is 14 residues. Trimming removed 7 bases from V and 1 base from J; junction bases left unmatched: 4. Looked up from germline, CDR1 is LGHNA and CDR2 is YNFKEQ. This chain's CDR3 is CASTAGGRTDTQYF. CDR3 coding DNA: TGTGCCAGCACGGCGGGGGGCCGCACAGATACGCAGTATTTT.

In DNA form, the CDR3 reads TGTGCCAGCAGCTCCGGTGTCGGGAACACTGAAGCTTTCTTT. This gives the protein CASSSGVGNTEAFF. The chain joins TRBV7-8 to TRBJ1-1; no definite D call. CDR1 and CDR2 from the germline V gene are SGHVS and FQNEAQ. Between the trimmed V and J ends, which lost 4 bases and 1 base, there was a span of 10 bases. The CDR3 totals 14 residues. Based on the CDR3 plus reference TRBV7-8 and TRBJ1-1, the full variable domain is GAGVSQSPRYKVAKRGQDVALRCDPISGHVSLFWYQQALGQGPEFLTYFQNEAQLDKSGLPSDRFFAERPEGSVSTLKIQRTQQEDSAVYLCASSSGVGNTEAFFGQGTRLTVV.

This clone was seen a few times. Here the CDR3 reads CASERGGSTDTQYF. CDR3 sequence (DNA): TGTGCCAGCGAGCGGGGGGGCAGCACAGATACGCAGTATTTT. The chain links TRBV25-1 to TRBJ2-3, with TRBD2 matching 10 bases. Looked up from germline, CDR1 is MGHDK and CDR2 is SYGVNS. The CDR3 contains 14 residues. The junction had 2 bases not matched to a gene; V was cut back by 8 bases and J by 0 bases.